This T cell receptor beta chain was captured by sequencing in a study of T-cell reconstitution after alpha-beta-depleted transplantation in children. V shed 3 bases, J shed 4 bases, and the junction held 14 bases outside the gene matches. The CDR3 contains 18 residues. Germline assignment: CDR1 KGHDR and CDR2 SFDVKD. Unique molecular identifiers were built into the TCRbeta library. TCRdb independently ran MiXCR on the PCR reads; one entry per CDR3 protein. The table lists some 220,000 distinct CDR3 sequences, about 9.2% of them singletons. The V call is TRBV24-1, the J call TRBJ2-3; 8 positions agree with TRBD1. Sequenced here: PBMCs from the stem cell graft donor, sampled from the stem cell graft. The receptor was isolated from a human donor who donated a stem cell graft to a child with acute lymphoblastic leukemia. The CDR3, as DNA: TGTGCCACCAGTGATCCACTCACCGGGACAGGAGTCGCAGATACGCAGTATTTT. This sequence encodes CATSDPLTGTGVADTQYF.